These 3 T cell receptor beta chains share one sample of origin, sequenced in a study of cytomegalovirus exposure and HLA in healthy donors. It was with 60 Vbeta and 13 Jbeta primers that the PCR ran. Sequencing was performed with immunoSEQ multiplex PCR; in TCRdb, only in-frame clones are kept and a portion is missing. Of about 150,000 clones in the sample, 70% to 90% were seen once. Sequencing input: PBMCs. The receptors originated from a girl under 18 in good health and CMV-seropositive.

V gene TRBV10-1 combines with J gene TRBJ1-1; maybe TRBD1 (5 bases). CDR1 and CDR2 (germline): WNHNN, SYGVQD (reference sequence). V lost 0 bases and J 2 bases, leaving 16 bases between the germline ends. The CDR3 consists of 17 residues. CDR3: CASSESFSSQVNTEAFF. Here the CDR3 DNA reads TGCGCCAGCAGTGAGTCTTTTTCCTCACAGGTAAACACTGAAGCTTTCTTT.

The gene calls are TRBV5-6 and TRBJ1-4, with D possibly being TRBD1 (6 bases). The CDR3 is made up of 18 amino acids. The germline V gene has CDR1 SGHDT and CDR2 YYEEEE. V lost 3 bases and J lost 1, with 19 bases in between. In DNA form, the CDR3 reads TGTGCCAGCAGCTATACACCCTATTACAGGGAAACTAATGAAAAACTGTTTTTT. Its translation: CASSYTPYYRETNEKLFF.

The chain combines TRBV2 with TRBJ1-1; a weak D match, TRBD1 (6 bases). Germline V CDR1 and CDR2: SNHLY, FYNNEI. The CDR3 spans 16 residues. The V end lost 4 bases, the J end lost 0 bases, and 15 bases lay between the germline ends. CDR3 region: CASSVIMDRMNTEAFF. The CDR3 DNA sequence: TGTGCCAGCAGTGTTATTATGGACAGAATGAACACTGAAGCTTTCTTT.